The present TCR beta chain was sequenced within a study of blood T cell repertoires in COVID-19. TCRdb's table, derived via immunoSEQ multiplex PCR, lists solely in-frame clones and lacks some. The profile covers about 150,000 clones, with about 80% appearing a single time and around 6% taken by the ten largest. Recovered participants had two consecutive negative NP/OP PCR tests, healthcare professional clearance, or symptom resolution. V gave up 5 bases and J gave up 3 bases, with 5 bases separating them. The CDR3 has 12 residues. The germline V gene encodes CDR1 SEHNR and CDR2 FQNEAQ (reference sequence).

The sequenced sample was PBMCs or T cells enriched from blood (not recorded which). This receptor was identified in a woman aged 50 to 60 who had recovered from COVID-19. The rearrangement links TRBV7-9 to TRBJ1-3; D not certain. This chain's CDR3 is CASSVSGNTIYF. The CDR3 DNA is TGTGCCAGCAGCGTTAGTGGAAACACCATATATTTT.